This T cell receptor beta chain is drawn from a study of response to subunit inactivated influenza vaccine. In TCRdb, the RT-PCR reads were re-called with MiXCR into one record per CDR3 protein. The table has 700,000 to 800,000 distinct CDR3 sequences, around 20% seen once. This clonotype was detected many times. V lost 2 bases and J lost 4, with 11 bases in between. This CDR3 is built from 13 residues. CDR1 and CDR2 from the germline V gene are SQVTM and ANQGSEA. This specimen consisted of PBMCs from blood, obtained 5 to 6 days after vaccination. V gene TRBV29-1 combines with J gene TRBJ2-5; the D gene is possibly TRBD2 (6 bases). The sequence was collected from a man aged 50 to 59 who received an inactivated influenza vaccine. CDR3 nucleotides: TGCAGCGTTGAACGGCGGGGAGGAGAGACCCAGTACTTC. It codes for CSVERRGGETQYF.